The rows below give T cell receptor beta chains drawn from one sample of a study of OX40 agonist ivuxolimab in advanced cancers. Data came from immunoSEQ multiplex PCR; TCRdb stores just in-frame clones and leaves some out. The data contain around 19,000 clones, nearly 80% of them singletons. This material consisted of CD4+ or CD8+ T cells sorted from blood, taken in a trial of the OX40 agonist ivuxolimab. The receptors here all came from an adult with an advanced solid tumor such as melanoma, head and neck, liver or kidney cancer. Each CDR3 is given with its conserved first and last residue. The order of the fields is V gene, clone size, J gene, D gene, CDR3 protein, CDR3 DNA. The D gene is left open where the match is weak. Size is omitted from some rows. Given values are once, few, many or a class for expanded clones.

V gene: TRBV4-2
clone size: NA
J gene: TRBJ1-5
D gene: NA
CDR3 protein: CASSTGVSGNQPQHF
CDR3 DNA: TGTGCCAGCAGCACCGGGGTGAGCGGCAATCAGCCCCAGCATTTT

V gene: TRBV15
clone size: few
J gene: TRBJ2-4
D gene: NA
CDR3 protein: CATSRDRENIQYF
CDR3 DNA: TGTGCCACCAGCAGAGATAGAGAGAACATTCAGTACTTC

V gene: TRBV7-2
clone size: NA
J gene: TRBJ2-2
D gene: NA
CDR3 protein: CASSPKPGELFF
CDR3 DNA: TGTGCCAGCAGCCCGAAGCCCGGGGAGCTGTTTTTT

V gene: TRBV25-1
clone size: NA
J gene: TRBJ2-5
D gene: TRBD1
CDR3 protein: CASSDWNRGVRETQYF
CDR3 DNA: TGTGCCAGCAGTGATTGGAACAGGGGAGTGCGAGAGACCCAGTACTTC

V gene: TRBV4-2
clone size: few
J gene: TRBJ2-3
D gene: NA
CDR3 protein: CASSQGSTDTQYF
CDR3 DNA: TGTGCCAGCAGCCAGGGTAGCACAGATACGCAGTATTTT

V gene: TRBV28
clone size: NA
J gene: TRBJ2-7
D gene: TRBD1
CDR3 protein: CATTTGAYEQYF
CDR3 DNA: TGTGCCACTACGACAGGGGCCTACGAGCAGTACTTC

V gene: TRBV6-1
clone size: NA
J gene: TRBJ1-6
D gene: NA
CDR3 protein: CASSESSYNSPLHF
CDR3 DNA: TGTGCCAGCAGTGAGAGCTCCTATAATTCACCCCTCCACTTT

V gene: TRBV4-1
clone size: NA
J gene: TRBJ1-5
D gene: NA
CDR3 protein: CASSQVQGPYSNQPQHF
CDR3 DNA: TGCGCCAGCAGCCAAGTGCAGGGCCCTTATAGCAATCAGCCCCAGCATTTT

V gene: TRBV9
clone size: NA
J gene: TRBJ2-3
D gene: TRBD2
CDR3 protein: CASSPRLASTQYF
CDR3 DNA: TGTGCCAGCAGCCCCCGACTAGCCTCTACGCAGTATTTT

V gene: TRBV5-1
clone size: NA
J gene: TRBJ2-7
D gene: TRBD1
CDR3 protein: CASSPDPIGTGSYEQYF
CDR3 DNA: TGCGCCAGCAGCCCTGACCCAATCGGGACAGGGTCCTACGAGCAGTACTTC

V gene: TRBV7-9
clone size: NA
J gene: TRBJ2-5
D gene: TRBD2
CDR3 protein: CASSFGLAGWETQYF
CDR3 DNA: TGTGCCAGCAGCTTTGGACTAGCGGGTTGGGAGACCCAGTACTTC

V gene: TRBV6-5
clone size: NA
J gene: TRBJ1-1
D gene: NA
CDR3 protein: CASIDSSTNTEAFF
CDR3 DNA: TGTGCCAGCATAGACAGTTCTACGAACACTGAAGCTTTCTTT

V gene: TRBV4-2
clone size: NA
J gene: TRBJ1-4
D gene: NA
CDR3 protein: CASSQDQIVGSLSNEKLFF
CDR3 DNA: TGTGCCAGCAGCCAAGATCAGATAGTAGGGTCGTTATCTAATGAAAAACTGTTTTTT

V gene: TRBV5-1
clone size: NA
J gene: TRBJ1-1
D gene: NA
CDR3 protein: CASSLNRASTEAFF
CDR3 DNA: TGCGCCAGCAGCTTGAACAGGGCAAGCACTGAAGCTTTCTTT

V gene: TRBV7-9
clone size: once
J gene: TRBJ2-3
D gene: NA
CDR3 protein: CASSPRDSTTDTQYF
CDR3 DNA: TGTGCCAGCAGCCCCCGGGACTCAACCACAGATACGCAGTATTTT

V gene: TRBV30
clone size: NA
J gene: TRBJ1-2
D gene: NA
CDR3 protein: CAWSVWGGRYTF
CDR3 DNA: TGTGCCTGGAGTGTTTGGGGGGGACGCTACACCTTC

V gene: TRBV11-3
clone size: NA
J gene: TRBJ2-1
D gene: NA
CDR3 protein: CASSLQDNEQFF
CDR3 DNA: TGTGCCAGCAGCCTACAGGACAATGAGCAGTTCTTC

V gene: TRBV5-8
clone size: NA
J gene: TRBJ2-1
D gene: NA
CDR3 protein: CASSSNPGSGSYNEQFF
CDR3 DNA: TGTGCCAGCAGCTCGAACCCCGGGAGCGGCTCCTACAATGAGCAGTTCTTC

V gene: TRBV9
clone size: NA
J gene: TRBJ2-7
D gene: TRBD2
CDR3 protein: CASSASSGYEQYF
CDR3 DNA: TGTGCCAGCAGCGCTTCTAGCGGGTACGAGCAGTACTTC

V gene: TRBV7-9
clone size: NA
J gene: TRBJ2-7
D gene: NA
CDR3 protein: CASSLGGRDNPSGYEQYF
CDR3 DNA: TGTGCCAGCAGCTTAGGAGGCCGGGACAACCCCTCAGGCTACGAGCAGTACTTC

V gene: TRBV6-5
clone size: few
J gene: TRBJ2-3
D gene: TRBD2
CDR3 protein: CASSSGTSSTDTQYF
CDR3 DNA: TGTGCCAGCAGCTCCGGGACTAGCAGCACAGATACGCAGTATTTT

V gene: TRBV7-9
clone size: NA
J gene: TRBJ1-2
D gene: TRBD1
CDR3 protein: CASSLGSDRVNGYTF
CDR3 DNA: TGTGCCAGCAGCTTAGGGTCGGACAGGGTAAATGGCTACACCTTC

V gene: TRBV7-3
clone size: once
J gene: TRBJ2-1
D gene: NA
CDR3 protein: CASSSYPANEQFF
CDR3 DNA: TGTGCCAGCAGCTCATATCCGGCCAATGAGCAGTTCTTC

V gene: TRBV7-6
clone size: NA
J gene: TRBJ2-3
D gene: NA
CDR3 protein: CASSPTAADRTQYF
CDR3 DNA: TGTGCCAGCAGCCCCACTGCGGCCGATCGTACGCAGTATTTT